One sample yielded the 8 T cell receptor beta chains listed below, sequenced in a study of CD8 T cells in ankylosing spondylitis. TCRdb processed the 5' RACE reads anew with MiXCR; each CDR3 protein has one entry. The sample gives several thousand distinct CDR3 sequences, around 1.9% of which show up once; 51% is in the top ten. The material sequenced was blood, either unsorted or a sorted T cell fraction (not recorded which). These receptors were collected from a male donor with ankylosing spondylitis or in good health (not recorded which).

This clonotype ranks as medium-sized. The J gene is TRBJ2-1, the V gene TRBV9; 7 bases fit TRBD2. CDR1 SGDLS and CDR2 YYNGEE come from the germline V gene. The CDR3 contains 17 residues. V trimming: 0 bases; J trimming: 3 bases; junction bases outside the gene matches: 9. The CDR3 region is CASSVGASGGGYNEQFF. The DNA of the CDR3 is TGTGCCAGCAGCGTAGGTGCCTCGGGCGGGGGCTACAATGAGCAGTTCTTC.

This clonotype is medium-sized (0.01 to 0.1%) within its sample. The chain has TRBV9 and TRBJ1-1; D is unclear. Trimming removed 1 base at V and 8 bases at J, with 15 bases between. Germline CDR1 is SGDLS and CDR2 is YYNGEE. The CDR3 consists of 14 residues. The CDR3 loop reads CASSVMGAGPEAFF. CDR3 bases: TGTGCCAGCAGCGTAATGGGTGCGGGCCCCGAAGCTTTCTTT.

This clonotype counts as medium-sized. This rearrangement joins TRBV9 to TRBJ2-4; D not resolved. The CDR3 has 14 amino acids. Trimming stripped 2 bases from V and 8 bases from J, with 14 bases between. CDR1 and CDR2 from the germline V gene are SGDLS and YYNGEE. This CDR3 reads CASSVGGPPYIQYF. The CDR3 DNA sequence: TGTGCCAGCAGCGTCGGCGGACCCCCCTACATTCAGTACTTC.

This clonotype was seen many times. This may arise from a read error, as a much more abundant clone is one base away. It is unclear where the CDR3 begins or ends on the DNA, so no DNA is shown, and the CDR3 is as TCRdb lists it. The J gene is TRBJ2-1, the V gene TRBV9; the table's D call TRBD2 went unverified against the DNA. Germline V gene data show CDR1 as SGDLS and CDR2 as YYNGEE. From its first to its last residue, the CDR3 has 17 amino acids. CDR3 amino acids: CASSVGWAGGTQGATNF.

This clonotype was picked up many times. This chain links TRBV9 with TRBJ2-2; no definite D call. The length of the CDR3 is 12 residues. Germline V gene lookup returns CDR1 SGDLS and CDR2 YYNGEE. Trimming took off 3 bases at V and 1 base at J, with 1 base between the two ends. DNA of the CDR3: TGTGCCAGCAGCGGGAACACCGGGGAGCTGTTTTTT. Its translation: CASSGNTGELFF.

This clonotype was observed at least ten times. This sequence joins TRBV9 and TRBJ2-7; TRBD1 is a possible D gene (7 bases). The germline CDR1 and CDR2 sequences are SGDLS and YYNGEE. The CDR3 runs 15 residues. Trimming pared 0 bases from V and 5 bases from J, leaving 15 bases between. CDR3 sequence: CASSVAGGTANEQYF. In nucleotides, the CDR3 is TGTGCCAGCAGCGTAGCGGGCGGGACAGCCAACGAGCAGTACTTC.

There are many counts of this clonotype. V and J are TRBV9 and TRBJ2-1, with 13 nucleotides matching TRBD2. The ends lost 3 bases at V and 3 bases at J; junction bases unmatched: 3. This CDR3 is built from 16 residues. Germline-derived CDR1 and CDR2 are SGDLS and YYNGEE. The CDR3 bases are TGTGCCAGCAGCGGGGGACTAGCGGGACTCTACAATGAGCAGTTCTTC. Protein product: CASSGGLAGLYNEQFF.

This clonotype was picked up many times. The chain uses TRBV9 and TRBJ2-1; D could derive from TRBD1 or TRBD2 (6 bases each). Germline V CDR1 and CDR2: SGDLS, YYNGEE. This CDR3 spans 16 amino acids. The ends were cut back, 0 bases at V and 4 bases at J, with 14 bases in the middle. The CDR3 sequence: CASSVDWIGGYNEQFF. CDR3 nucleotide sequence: TGTGCCAGCAGCGTAGATTGGATAGGGGGGTACAATGAGCAGTTCTTC.